The source of this TCR beta chain is a study of T cells in Graves' hyperthyroidism and ophthalmopathy. There were TCR beta CDR3 regions amplified from RNA transcripts. First-round RT-PCR of the TCR CDR3 relied on the HTBI primer set. TCRdb reprocessed the multiplex PCR reads via MiXCR and lists one record per CDR3 protein. The table records around 600,000 distinct CDR3 sequences, 14% of them present only once. Unmatched junction bases numbered 16, after V lost 7 bases and J lost 3 bases. The CDR3 extends over 18 amino acids. From germline, CDR1 is MNHNS and CDR2 SASEGT. The sample holds a few counts of this clonotype.

This receptor was taken from a woman between 45 and 65 years old with Graves' ophthalmopathy. Source material: blood. This sequence joins TRBV6-1 and TRBJ2-1; 9 bases fit TRBD2. The CDR3 spells CASTSPEGSSGIYNEQFF. Written as DNA, the CDR3 is TGTGCCAGCACCTCCCCCGAAGGATCTAGCGGGATCTACAATGAGCAGTTCTTC.